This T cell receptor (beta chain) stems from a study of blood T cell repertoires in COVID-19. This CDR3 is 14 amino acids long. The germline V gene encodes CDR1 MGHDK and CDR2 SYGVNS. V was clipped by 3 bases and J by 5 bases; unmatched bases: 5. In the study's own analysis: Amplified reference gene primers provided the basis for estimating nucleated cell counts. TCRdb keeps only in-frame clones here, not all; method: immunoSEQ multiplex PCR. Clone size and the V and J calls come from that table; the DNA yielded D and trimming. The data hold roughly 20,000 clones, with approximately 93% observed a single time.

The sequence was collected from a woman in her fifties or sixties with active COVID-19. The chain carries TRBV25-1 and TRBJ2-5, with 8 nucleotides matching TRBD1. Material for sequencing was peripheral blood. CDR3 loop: CASSDDRGAETQYF. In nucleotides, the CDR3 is TGTGCCAGCAGTGACGACAGGGGCGCCGAGACCCAGTACTTC.